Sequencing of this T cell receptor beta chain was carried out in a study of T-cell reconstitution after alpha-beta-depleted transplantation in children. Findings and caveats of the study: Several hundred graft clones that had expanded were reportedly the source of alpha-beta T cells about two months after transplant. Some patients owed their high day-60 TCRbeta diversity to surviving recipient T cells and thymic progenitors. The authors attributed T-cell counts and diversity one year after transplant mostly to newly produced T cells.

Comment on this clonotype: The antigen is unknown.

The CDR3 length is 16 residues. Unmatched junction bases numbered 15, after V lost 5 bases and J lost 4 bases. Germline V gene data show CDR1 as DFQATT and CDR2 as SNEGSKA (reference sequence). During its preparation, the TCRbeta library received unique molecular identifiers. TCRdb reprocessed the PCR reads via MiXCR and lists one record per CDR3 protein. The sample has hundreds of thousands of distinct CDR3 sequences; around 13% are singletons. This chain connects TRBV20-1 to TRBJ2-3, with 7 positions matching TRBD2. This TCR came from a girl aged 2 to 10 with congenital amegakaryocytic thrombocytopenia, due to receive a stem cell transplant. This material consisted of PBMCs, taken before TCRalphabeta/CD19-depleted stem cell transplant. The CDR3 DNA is TGCAGTGCTCGACGGACTAGGATCGTTTTTGCAGATACGCAGTATTTT. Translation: CSARRTRIVFADTQYF.